The next 24 T cell receptor beta chains were all read from a single sample in a study of early T cells in non-severe SARS-CoV-2 infection. TCRdb called the 5' RACE reads again in MiXCR, with one record for every CDR3 protein. Altogether more than 60,000 distinct CDR3 sequences are present, over 4% being singletons, with the ten largest covering just under 5%. Sequenced input: whole blood. The receptors shown here come from an adult who was a healthcare worker with PCR-confirmed SARS-CoV-2 infection or an uninfected control (not recorded which).

Many counts were recorded for this clonotype. The J gene is TRBJ2-1, the V gene TRBV2; TRBD2 might be the D (5 bases). Germline V gene sequence: CDR1 SNHLY, CDR2 FYNNEI. Deletions cut 6 bases from V and 1 base from J, with 10 bases between. The CDR3 is 14 residues long. The CDR3 is CASSLLVSYNEQFF. The CDR3 DNA sequence: TGTGCCAGCAGCTTACTAGTTTCCTACAATGAGCAGTTCTTC.

This clonotype was recorded many times. The chain links TRBV29-1 to TRBJ1-2; TRBD1 might be the D (6 bases). Germline CDR1 is SQVTM and CDR2 is ANQGSEA. The CDR3 length is 13 residues. V was clipped by 6 bases and J by 5 bases, with 16 bases between them. CDR3 nucleotide sequence: TGCAGCGTCGGAGGGGGGGAGGGTTATGGCTACACCTTC. This sequence encodes CSVGGGEGYGYTF.

The V and J genes are TRBV7-2 and TRBJ2-5; 14 bases line up with TRBD2. Germline CDR1 SGHTA, CDR2 FQGNSA. CDR3 length equals 15 residues. The trim removed 4 bases at V and 5 bases at J, leaving 3 bases unmatched. CDR3 sequence: CASSSWTSGGETQYF. CDR3 nucleotide sequence: TGTGCCAGCAGCTCCTGGACTAGCGGGGGGGAGACCCAGTACTTC.

On this clonotype: No conserved phenylalanine or tryptophan is present at the end of the CDR3, so a read error is the likely explanation. The V call is TRBV5-4, the J call TRBJ1-4; no definite D call. With 0 bases removed from V and 6 bases from J, the gap between germline ends came to 9 bases. The V gene's germline CDR1 is SGHNT and CDR2 YYREEE (reference sequence). This CDR3 contains 14 residues. DNA of the CDR3: TGTGCCAGCAGCTTGGCCTCCTCGGATGAAAAACTGTTTTAT. As protein: CASSLASSDEKLFY.

The V gene is TRBV3-1, the J gene TRBJ2-7; D might be TRBD1 or TRBD2, each matching 5 bases. Trimming removed 3 bases from V and 0 bases from J, with 9 bases in between. The germline gives CDR1 LGHDT, CDR2 YNNKEL (reference sequence). The length of the CDR3 is 14 residues. The CDR3 spells CASSHPGPSYEQYF. CDR3 coding DNA: TGTGCCAGCAGCCATCCGGGGCCCTCCTACGAGCAGTACTTC.

This sequence joins TRBV3-1 and TRBJ2-1; D may match TRBD1 or TRBD2 (6 bases each). Trimming shortened V by 4 bases and J by 5 bases, and 18 bases separated the two germline ends. The germline CDR1 and CDR2 sequences are LGHDT and YNNKEL (reference sequence). The CDR3 contains 16 residues. The CDR3 region is CASSRGAGTLNNEQFF. The DNA for the CDR3 is TGTGCCAGCAGCCGCGGCGCGGGGACACTAAACAATGAGCAGTTCTTC.

This clonotype was seen at least ten times. The chain has TRBV12-2 and TRBJ1-2. TRBV12-2 represents a pseudogene. The CDR3 length is 14 residues. The CDR3 is CASRLAGVNYGYTF. The CDR3 bases are TGTGCAAGTCGCTTAGCGGGGGTGAACTATGGCTACACCTTC.

This clonotype was detected ten times or more. V is TRBV6-1 and J is TRBJ2-1, with TRBD2 matching over 8 bases. The CDR3 has 17 residues. Germline V gene lookup returns CDR1 MNHNS and CDR2 SASEGT. V gave up 3 bases and J gave up 0 bases; unmatched junction bases: 7. The CDR3 DNA reads TGTGCCAGCAGTGAGCGGGGGGTCAGAAGCTCCTACAATGAGCAGTTCTTC. Its translation: CASSERGVRSSYNEQFF.

The V and J genes are TRBV20-1 and TRBJ2-1; 11 bases line up with TRBD2. Looked up from germline, CDR1 is DFQATT and CDR2 is SNEGSKA (reference sequence). Trimming at V came to 1 base and at J to 9 bases, leaving 5 bases not matched to a gene. This CDR3 spans 14 amino acids. For the CDR3, the DNA is TGCAGTGCTAGAGGCCTAGCGGGAGGTATTGAGCAGTTCTTC. Translation: CSARGLAGGIEQFF.

Many counts were recorded for this clonotype. CDR3 DNA sequence: TGCGCCAGCAGTGACGGGGCCAGCAAAAACATTCAGTACTTC. Its translation: CASSDGASKNIQYF. This chain connects TRBV10-1 to TRBJ2-4, with D perhaps TRBD1 or TRBD2 (5 bases each). The CDR3 has 14 residues. The germline V and J ends were trimmed by 3 bases and 3 bases, with 9 bases remaining between them. Germline CDR1 reads WNHNN; CDR2 reads SYGVQD (reference sequence).

The table lists this clonotype with many counts. V is TRBV20-1 and J is TRBJ2-1; 13 nucleotides match TRBD2. Germline V gene sequence: CDR1 DFQATT, CDR2 SNEGSKA (reference sequence). V was pared by 4 bases and J by 9 bases, with 9 bases of the junction left unmatched. This CDR3 has 15 amino acids. CDR3 sequence: CSANKVLAGGSEQFF. In DNA form, the CDR3 reads TGCAGTGCTAATAAGGTACTAGCGGGAGGGAGTGAGCAGTTCTTC.

This clonotype was found many times. V is TRBV7-3 and J is TRBJ2-3; the D is unclear. Trimming shortened V by 3 bases and J by 5 bases, and 9 bases separated the two germline ends. The CDR3 contains 13 residues. Germline V gives CDR1 SGHTA, CDR2 FQGTGA. CDR3 sequence (DNA): TGTGCCAGCAGCTTGGGATTGGGAGATACGCAGTATTTT. Amino acid sequence: CASSLGLGDTQYF.

Note on this clonotype: This may be a read error, as it is one base from a much larger clone. DNA of the CDR3: TGTGCCAGCTGTTACTCGGAAGGGGGCTACACCTTC. Translating gives CASCYSEGGYTF. The J gene is TRBJ1-2, the V gene TRBV6-2 or TRBV6-3; D gene ambiguous. The CDR3 extends over 12 amino acids. Germline V gene sequence: CDR1 MNHEY, CDR2 SVGEGT.

The V gene is TRBV7-2, the J gene TRBJ1-2; D perhaps matches TRBD1 (6 bases). Germline V gives CDR1 SGHTA, CDR2 FQGNSA. The CDR3 consists of 15 residues. Between the trimmed V and J ends, which lost 5 bases and 4 bases, there was a span of 17 bases. The chain's CDR3 is CASSKDRTETYGYTF. In DNA form, the CDR3 reads TGTGCCAGCAGCAAAGACCGGACAGAAACCTATGGCTACACCTTC.

This clonotype qualifies as medium-sized. The chain recombines TRBV7-9 with TRBJ1-1; perhaps TRBD1 as D (5 bases). CDR1 SEHNR and CDR2 FQNEAQ come from the germline V gene (reference sequence). The CDR3 contains 13 residues. V was trimmed by 8 bases and J by 1 base, leaving 11 bases between them. The CDR3 reads CASEDGGNTEAFF. DNA for the CDR3: TGTGCCAGCGAAGACGGGGGGAACACTGAAGCTTTCTTT.

The sample holds many counts of this clonotype. The V call is TRBV7-2, the J call TRBJ2-1; D remains unclear. Trimming removed 6 bases at V and 9 bases at J, with 9 bases between. The CDR3 loop spans 11 amino acids. The germline gives CDR1 SGHTA, CDR2 FQGNSA. In nucleotides, the CDR3 is TGTGCCAGCAGTAGGACGAGTGAGCAGTTCTTC. Translating it yields CASSRTSEQFF.

V is TRBV27 and J is TRBJ1-2, with a possible D match to TRBD1 (6 bases). The CDR3 has 15 amino acids. The germline V gene encodes CDR1 MNHEY and CDR2 SMNVEV (reference sequence). V lost 0 bases and J 6 bases, leaving 14 bases between the germline ends. CDR3 in amino acids: CASSLSTGGRDGYTF. CDR3 in DNA: TGTGCCAGCAGTTTATCGACAGGAGGGCGTGATGGCTACACCTTC.

The sample holds many counts of this clonotype. The gene calls are TRBV7-2 and TRBJ2-6, with a tentative D call TRBD1 (6 bases). The CDR3 is 16 amino acids. V lost 5 bases to trimming and J lost 0 bases, with 11 bases between them. Germline V lookup: CDR1 SGHTA, CDR2 FQGNSA. This CDR3 reads CASSLKGGSGANVLTF. The CDR3 bases are TGTGCCAGCAGCCTGAAAGGGGGCTCTGGGGCCAACGTCCTGACTTTC. The whole variable domain, filled in from reference TRBV7-2 and TRBJ2-6, reads GAGVSQSPSNKVTEKGKDVELRCDPISGHTALYWYRQSLGQGLEFLIYFQGNSAPDKSGLPSDRFSAERTGGSVSTLTIQRTQQEDSAVYLCASSLKGGSGANVLTFGAGSRLTVL.

There are many counts of this clonotype. The chain recombines TRBV10-3 with TRBJ1-2; TRBD1 aligns across 9 bases. Trimming cost V 4 bases and J 7 bases; bases outside gene matches: 10. The CDR3 loop spans 15 amino acids. CDR1 ENHRY and CDR2 SYGVKD come from the germline V gene. In DNA, the CDR3 is TGTGCCATCAGTGCCGGGGACAGGGCTAAGAGTGGCTACACCTTC. Amino acid sequence: CAISAGDRAKSGYTF.

Only a few counts were recorded for this clonotype. The V gene is TRBV14, the J gene TRBJ2-2; 13 bases line up with TRBD2. Germline loops: CDR1 SGHDN, CDR2 FVKESK. The CDR3 consists of 19 residues. V shed 2 bases and J 2 bases; nucleotides not matched to a gene: 8. CDR3 sequence (DNA): TGTGCCAGCAGCCAAAGGGGACTAGCGGGACTCTTTAACACCGGGGAGCTGTTTTTT. Protein sequence: CASSQRGLAGLFNTGELFF.

There are many counts of this clonotype. The chain carries TRBV9 and TRBJ2-2; 8 positions match TRBD1. This CDR3 is built from 15 residues. V lost 3 bases to trimming and J lost 6 bases; unmatched junction nucleotides: 7. Germline-derived CDR1 and CDR2 are SGDLS and YYNGEE. CDR3 in DNA: TGTGCCAGCAGCGACGGACAGGGCTGGCCCGGGGAGCTGTTTTTT. Translation: CASSDGQGWPGELFF.

This clonotype has a handful of counts. The V gene is TRBV10-3, the J gene TRBJ2-1; TRBD2 might be the D (6 bases). V was shortened by 6 bases and J by 4 bases, with 19 bases between the two germline ends. This CDR3 has 16 amino acids. Looked up from germline, CDR1 is ENHRY and CDR2 is SYGVKD. This CDR3 is CAIRGNGASEYNEQFF. The CDR3 nucleotides read TGTGCCATCAGGGGTAACGGGGCTAGCGAGTACAATGAGCAGTTCTTC.

This clonotype was observed many times. The chain uses TRBV5-4 and TRBJ2-5; TRBD2 matches at 9 bases. The CDR3 consists of 17 residues. V shed 3 bases and J 1 base; nucleotides not matched to a gene: 10. CDR1 SGHNT and CDR2 YYREEE come from the germline V gene (reference sequence). In DNA, the CDR3 is TGTGCCAGCAGCTCGTGGGGTAGCGGGGGAGTCCAAGAGACCCAGTACTTC. Translating gives CASSSWGSGGVQETQYF.

This clonotype was found many times. V usage is TRBV3-1 and J usage is TRBJ2-5; D possibly matches TRBD1 or TRBD2 (6 bases each). V was trimmed by 4 bases and J by 1 base, leaving 19 bases between them. The CDR3 consists of 17 residues. Germline V CDR1 and CDR2: LGHDT, YNNKEL (reference sequence). CDR3 protein: CASSRPRGGGSQETQYF. CDR3 in DNA: TGTGCCAGCAGCCGCCCCCGCGGAGGGGGAAGCCAAGAGACCCAGTACTTC.